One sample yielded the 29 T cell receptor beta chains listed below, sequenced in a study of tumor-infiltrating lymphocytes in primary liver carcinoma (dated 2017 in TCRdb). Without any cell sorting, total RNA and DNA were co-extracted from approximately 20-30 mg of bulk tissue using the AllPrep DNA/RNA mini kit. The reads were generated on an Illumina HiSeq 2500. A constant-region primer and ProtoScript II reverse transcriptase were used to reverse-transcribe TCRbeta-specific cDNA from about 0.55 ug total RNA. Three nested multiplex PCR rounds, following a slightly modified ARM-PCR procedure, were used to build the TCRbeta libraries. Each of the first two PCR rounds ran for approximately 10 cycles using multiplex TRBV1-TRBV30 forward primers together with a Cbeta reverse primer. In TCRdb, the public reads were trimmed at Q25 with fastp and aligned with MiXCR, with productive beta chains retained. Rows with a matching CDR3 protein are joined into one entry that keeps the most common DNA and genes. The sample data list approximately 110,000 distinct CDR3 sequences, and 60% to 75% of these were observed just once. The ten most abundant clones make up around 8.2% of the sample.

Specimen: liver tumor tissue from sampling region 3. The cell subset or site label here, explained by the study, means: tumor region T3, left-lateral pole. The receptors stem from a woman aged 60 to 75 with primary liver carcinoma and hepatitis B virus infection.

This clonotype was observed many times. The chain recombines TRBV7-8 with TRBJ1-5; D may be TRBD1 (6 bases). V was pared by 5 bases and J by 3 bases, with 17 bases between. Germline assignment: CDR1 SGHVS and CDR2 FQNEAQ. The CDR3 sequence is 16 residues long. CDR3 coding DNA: TGTGCCAGCAGCGAATCACGTGGGGACACCAATCAGCCCCAGCATTTT. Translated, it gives CASSESRGDTNQPQHF.

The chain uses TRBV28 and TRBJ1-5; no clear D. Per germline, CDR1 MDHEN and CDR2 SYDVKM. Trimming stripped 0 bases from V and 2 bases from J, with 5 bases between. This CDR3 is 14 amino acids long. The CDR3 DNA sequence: TGTGCCAGCAGTTTATGGGAGGGCAATCAGCCCCAGCATTTT. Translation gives CASSLWEGNQPQHF.

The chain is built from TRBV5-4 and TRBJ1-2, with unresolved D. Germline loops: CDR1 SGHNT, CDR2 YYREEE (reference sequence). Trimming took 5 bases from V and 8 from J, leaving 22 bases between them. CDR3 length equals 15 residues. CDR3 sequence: CASSIERVVVYGYTF. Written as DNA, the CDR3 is TGTGCCAGCAGTATTGAGAGGGTGGTGGTCTACGGCTACACCTTC.

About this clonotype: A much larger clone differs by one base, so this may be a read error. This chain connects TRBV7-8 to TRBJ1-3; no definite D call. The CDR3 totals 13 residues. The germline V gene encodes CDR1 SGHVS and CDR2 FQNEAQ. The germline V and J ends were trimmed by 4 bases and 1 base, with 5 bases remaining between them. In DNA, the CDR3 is TGTGCCAGCAGCTCTCAGTCTGGAAACACCATATATTTT. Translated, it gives CASSSQSGNTIYF.

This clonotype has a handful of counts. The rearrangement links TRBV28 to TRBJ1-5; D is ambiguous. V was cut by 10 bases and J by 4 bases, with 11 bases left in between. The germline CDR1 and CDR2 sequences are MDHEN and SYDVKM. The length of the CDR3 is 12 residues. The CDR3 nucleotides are TGTGCCACCACTAGGCCGAATCAGCCCCAGCATTTT. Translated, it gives CATTRPNQPQHF.

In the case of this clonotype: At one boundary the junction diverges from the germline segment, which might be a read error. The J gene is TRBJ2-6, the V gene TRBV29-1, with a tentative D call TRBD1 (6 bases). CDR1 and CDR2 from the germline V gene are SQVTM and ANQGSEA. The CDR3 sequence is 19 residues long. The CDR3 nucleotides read TGTAGCGTTGAAGCCCCCCCAGGGGTAGAGGATACTGGGGCCAACGTCCTGACTTTC. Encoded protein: CSVEAPPGVEDTGANVLTF.

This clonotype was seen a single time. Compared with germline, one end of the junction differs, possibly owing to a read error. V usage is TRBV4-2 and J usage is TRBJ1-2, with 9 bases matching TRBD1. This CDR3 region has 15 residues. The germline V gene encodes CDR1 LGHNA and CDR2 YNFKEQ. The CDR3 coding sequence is TGTGCCAGCAGCAAAGGACAGGGGTCGAAGGATGGCTACAGCTTC. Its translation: CASSKGQGSKDGYSF.

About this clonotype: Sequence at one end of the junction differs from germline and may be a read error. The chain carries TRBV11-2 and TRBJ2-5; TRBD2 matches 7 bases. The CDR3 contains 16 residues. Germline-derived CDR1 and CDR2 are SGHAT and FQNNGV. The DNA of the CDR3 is TGTGCCAGCAGCTTACGACTAGCAGAGCACCAAGAGACCCAATACTTC. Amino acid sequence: CASSLRLAEHQETQYF.

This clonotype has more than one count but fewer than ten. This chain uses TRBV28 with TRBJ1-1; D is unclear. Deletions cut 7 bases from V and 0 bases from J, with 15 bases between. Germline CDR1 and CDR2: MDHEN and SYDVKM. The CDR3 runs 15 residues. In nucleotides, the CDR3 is TGTGCCAGCAAAGGCAGCCCTATTGTGAACACTGAAGCTTTCTTT. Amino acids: CASKGSPIVNTEAFF. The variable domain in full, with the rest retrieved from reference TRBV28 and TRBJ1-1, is DVKVTQSSRYLVKRTGEKVFLECVQDMDHENMFWYRQDPGLGLRLIYFSYDVKMKEKGDIPEGYSVSREKKERFSLILESASTNQTSMYLCASKGSPIVNTEAFFGQGTRLTVV.

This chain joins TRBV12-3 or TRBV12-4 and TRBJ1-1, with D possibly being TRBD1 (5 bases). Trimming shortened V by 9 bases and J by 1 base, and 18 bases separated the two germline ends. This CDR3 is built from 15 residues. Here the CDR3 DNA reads TGTGCCAGTACCCTAGGGACGGAACAGAACACTGAAGCTTTCTTT. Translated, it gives CASTLGTEQNTEAFF.

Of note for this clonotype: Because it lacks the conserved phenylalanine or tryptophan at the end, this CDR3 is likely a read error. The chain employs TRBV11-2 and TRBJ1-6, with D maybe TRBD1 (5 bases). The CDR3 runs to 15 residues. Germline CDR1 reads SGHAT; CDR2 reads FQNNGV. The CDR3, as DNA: TGTGTCAGCAGCTTAGAATGGGGGGGTAATTCACCCCTCCACATT. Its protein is CVSSLEWGGNSPLHI.

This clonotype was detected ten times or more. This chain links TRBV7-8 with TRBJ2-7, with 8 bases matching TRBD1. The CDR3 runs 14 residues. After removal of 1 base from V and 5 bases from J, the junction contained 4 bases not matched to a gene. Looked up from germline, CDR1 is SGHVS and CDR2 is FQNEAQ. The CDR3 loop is CASSLGDRTNEQYF. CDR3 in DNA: TGTGCCAGCAGCTTAGGGGACAGGACTAACGAGCAGTACTTC.

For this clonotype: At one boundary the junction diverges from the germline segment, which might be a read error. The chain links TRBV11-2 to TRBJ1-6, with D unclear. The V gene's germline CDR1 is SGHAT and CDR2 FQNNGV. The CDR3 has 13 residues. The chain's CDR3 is CASGFVVNSPLHF. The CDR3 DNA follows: TGTGCCAGCGGTTTTGTAGTGAATTCACCACTCCACTTT. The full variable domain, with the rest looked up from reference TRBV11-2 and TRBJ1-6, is EAGVAQSPRYKIIEKRQSVAFWCNPISGHATLYWYQQILGQGPKLLIQFQNNGVVDDSQLPKDRFSAERLKGVDSTLKIQPAKLEDSAVYLCASGFVVNSPLHFGNGTRLTVT.

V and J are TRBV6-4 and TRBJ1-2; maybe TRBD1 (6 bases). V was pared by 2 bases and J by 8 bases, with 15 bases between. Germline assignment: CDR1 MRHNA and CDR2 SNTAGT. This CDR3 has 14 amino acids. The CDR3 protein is CASSDTDRLSGYTF. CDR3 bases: TGTGCCAGCAGTGACACAGACAGGCTGAGCGGCTACACCTTC.

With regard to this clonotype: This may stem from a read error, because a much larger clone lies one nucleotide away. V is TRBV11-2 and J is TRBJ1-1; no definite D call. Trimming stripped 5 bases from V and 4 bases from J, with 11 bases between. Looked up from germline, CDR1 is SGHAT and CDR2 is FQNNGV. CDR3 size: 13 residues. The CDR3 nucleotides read TGTGCCAGCAGCATAAGCCCGCCCACTGAAGCTTTCTTT. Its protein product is CASSISPPTEAFF.

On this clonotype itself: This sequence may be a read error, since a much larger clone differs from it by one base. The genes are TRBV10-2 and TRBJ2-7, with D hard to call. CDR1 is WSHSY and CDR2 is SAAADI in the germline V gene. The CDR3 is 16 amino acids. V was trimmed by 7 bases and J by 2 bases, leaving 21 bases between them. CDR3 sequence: CASTAGRTIAAYEQYF. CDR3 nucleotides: TGCGCCAGCACCGCCGGCCGAACTATCGCAGCCTACGAGCAGTACTTC.

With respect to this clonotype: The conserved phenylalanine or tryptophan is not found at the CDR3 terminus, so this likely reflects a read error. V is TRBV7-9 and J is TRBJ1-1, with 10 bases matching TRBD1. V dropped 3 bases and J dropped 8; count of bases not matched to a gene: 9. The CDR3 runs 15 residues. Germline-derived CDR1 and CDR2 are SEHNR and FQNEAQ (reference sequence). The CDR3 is CASSFGGQGRSEAFL. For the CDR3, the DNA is TGTGCCAGCAGCTTCGGGGGACAGGGGCGGTCGGAAGCTTTCCTT.

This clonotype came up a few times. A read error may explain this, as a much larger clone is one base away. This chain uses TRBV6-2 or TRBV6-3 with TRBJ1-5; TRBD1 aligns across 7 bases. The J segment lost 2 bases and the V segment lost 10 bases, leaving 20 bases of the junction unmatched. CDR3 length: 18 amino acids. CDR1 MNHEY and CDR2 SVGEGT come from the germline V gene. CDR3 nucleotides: TGTGCCACTCAACACGTACAGGGGCCGGTCCCGGGCAATCAGCCCCAGCATTTT. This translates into CATQHVQGPVPGNQPQHF.

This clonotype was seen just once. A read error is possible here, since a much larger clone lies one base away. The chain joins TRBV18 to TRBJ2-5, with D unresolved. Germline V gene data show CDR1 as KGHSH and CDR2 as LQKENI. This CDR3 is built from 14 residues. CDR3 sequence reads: CASSPGRGQETHYF. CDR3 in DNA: TGTGCCAGCTCACCCGGACGCGGCCAAGAGACCCATTACTTC. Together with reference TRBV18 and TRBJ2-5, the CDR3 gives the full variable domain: NAGVMQNPRHLVRRRGQEARLRCSPMKGHSHVYWYRQLPEEGLKFMVYLQKENIIDESGMPKERFSAEFPKEGPSILRIQQVVRGDSAAYFCASSPGRGQETHYFGPGTRLLVL.

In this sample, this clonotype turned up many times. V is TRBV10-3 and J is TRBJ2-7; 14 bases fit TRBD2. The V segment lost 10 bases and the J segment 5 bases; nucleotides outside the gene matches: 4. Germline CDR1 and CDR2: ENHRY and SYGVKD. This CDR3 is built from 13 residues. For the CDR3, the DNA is TGTGCCACGGGACTAGCGGGAGCCAACGAGCAGTACTTC. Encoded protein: CATGLAGANEQYF.

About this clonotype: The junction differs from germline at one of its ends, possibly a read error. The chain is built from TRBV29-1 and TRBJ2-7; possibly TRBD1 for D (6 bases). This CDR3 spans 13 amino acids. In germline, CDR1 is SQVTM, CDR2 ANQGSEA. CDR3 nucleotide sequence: TGCAGCGCCATTTCAGGGGCGTCCTACGATCAGTACTTC. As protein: CSAISGASYDQYF.

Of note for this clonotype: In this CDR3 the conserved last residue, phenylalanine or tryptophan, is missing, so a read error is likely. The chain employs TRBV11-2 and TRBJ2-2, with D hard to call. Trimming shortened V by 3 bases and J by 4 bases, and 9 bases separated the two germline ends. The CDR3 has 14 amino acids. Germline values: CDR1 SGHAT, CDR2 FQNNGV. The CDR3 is CASSFSVSTGELFY. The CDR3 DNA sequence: TGTGCCAGCAGCTTCAGCGTATCCACCGGGGAGCTGTTTTAT.

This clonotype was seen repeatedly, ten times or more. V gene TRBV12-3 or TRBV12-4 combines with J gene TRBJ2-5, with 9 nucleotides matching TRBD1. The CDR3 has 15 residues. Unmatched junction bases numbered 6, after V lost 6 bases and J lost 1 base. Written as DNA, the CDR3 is TGTGCCAGCAGCCGGGGACAGGGTTCCCAAGAGACCCAGTACTTC. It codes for CASSRGQGSQETQYF.

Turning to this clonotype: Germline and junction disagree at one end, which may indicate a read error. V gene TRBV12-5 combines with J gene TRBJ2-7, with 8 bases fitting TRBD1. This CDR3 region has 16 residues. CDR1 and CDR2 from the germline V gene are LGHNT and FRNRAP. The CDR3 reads CASGLDPGQDSYEQYF. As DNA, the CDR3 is TGTGCTAGTGGTTTGGACCCGGGACAGGACTCCTACGAGCAATACTTC. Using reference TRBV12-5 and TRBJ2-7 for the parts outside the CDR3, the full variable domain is DARVTQTPRHKVTEMGQEVTMRCQPILGHNTVFWYRQTMMQGLELLAYFRNRAPLDDSGMPKDRFSAEMPDATLATLKIQPSEPRDSAVYFCASGLDPGQDSYEQYFGPGTRLTVT.

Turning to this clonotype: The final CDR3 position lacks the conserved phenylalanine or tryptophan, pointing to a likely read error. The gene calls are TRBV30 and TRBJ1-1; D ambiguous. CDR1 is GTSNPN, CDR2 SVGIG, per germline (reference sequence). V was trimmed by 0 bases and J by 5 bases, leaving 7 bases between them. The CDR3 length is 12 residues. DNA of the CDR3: TGTGCCTGGAGTGTTGGTAGTACTGAAGCTTTCATT. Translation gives CAWSVGSTEAFI.

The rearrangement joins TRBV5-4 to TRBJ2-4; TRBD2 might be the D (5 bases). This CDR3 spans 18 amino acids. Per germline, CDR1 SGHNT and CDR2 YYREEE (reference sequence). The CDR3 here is CAGSLPGNSAGAKNIQYF. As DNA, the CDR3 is TGTGCTGGCAGCTTACCCGGGAACTCCGCCGGGGCCAAAAACATTCAGTACTTC.

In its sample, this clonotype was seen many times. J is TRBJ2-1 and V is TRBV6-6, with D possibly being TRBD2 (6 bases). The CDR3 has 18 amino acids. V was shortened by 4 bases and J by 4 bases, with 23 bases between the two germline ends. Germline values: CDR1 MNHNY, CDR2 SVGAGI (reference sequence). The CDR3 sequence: CASSSRGMVGLRYNEQFF. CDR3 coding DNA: TGTGCCAGCAGTTCCCGGGGAATGGTAGGACTAAGGTACAATGAGCAGTTCTTC.

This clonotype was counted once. CDR3 DNA sequence: TGCAGTGTGAGCAGGGGCACTATGGGCACTGAAGCTTTCTTT. This translates into CSVSRGTMGTEAFF. V and J are TRBV29-1 and TRBJ1-1; perhaps TRBD1 as D (6 bases). Germline CDR1 reads SQVTM; CDR2 reads ANQGSEA. This CDR3 spans 14 amino acids.

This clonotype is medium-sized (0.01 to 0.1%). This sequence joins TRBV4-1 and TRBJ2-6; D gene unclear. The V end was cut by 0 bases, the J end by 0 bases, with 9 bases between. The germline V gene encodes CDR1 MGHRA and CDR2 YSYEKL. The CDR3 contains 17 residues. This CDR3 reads CASSQEPQGSGANVLTF. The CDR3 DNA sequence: TGCGCCAGCAGCCAAGAGCCACAAGGCTCTGGGGCCAACGTCCTGACTTTC.